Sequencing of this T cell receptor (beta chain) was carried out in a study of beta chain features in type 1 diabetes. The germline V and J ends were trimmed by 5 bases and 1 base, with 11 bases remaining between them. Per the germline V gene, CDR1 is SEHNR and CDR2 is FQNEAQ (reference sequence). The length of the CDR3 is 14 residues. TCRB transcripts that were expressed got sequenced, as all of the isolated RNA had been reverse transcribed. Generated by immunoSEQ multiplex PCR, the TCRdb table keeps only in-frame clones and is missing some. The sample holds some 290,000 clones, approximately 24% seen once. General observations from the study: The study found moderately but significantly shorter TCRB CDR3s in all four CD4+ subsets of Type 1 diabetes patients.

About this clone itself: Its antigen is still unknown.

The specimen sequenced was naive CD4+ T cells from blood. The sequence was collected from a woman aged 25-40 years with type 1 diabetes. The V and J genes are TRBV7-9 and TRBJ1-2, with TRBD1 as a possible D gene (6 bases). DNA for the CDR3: TGTGCCAGCAGCGATACAGGGATTAACTATGGCTACACCTTC. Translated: CASSDTGINYGYTF.